What follows are 15 T cell receptor beta chains derived from one specimen sequenced in a study of beta chain features in type 1 diabetes. Study-level findings and limits: Type 1 diabetes patients had TCRB CDR3s that were shorter (moderately but significantly so) in all four CD4+ subsets.

These receptors lack a known antigen. Sequencing targeted expressed TCRB transcripts, as all isolated RNA had been reverse transcribed. Data came from immunoSEQ multiplex PCR; TCRdb stores just in-frame clones and leaves some out. The sample has roughly 340,000 clones, roughly an eighth seen once. Sequenced material: naive CD4+ T cells from blood. These receptors were collected from a woman younger than 30 with type 1 diabetes.

This sequence joins TRBV28 and TRBJ2-7, with a weak D call TRBD2 (5 bases). Looked up from germline, CDR1 is MDHEN and CDR2 is SYDVKM. The V gene lost 5 bases and the J gene lost 1 base, with 9 bases spanning the gap. The CDR3 totals 13 residues. As DNA, the CDR3 is TGTGCCAGCAGTCCGAGCGGATCCTACGAGCAGTACTTC. It translates to CASSPSGSYEQYF.

V gene TRBV5-1 combines with J gene TRBJ2-5; 8 nucleotides align to TRBD1. The CDR3 covers 15 residues. The ends lost 4 bases at V and 1 base at J; junction bases unmatched: 6. Germline V gene data show CDR1 as SGHRS and CDR2 as YFSETQ. DNA for the CDR3: TGCGCCAGCAGCCCAACCCAGGGGGCCCAAGAGACCCAGTACTTC. It codes for CASSPTQGAQETQYF.

This chain connects TRBV7-9 to TRBJ2-4; D uncertain. Germline V gene lookup returns CDR1 SEHNR and CDR2 FQNEAQ (reference sequence). V lost 7 bases and J 2 bases, leaving 18 bases between the germline ends. This CDR3 comprises 16 residues. This CDR3 reads CASTSTGTLTKNIQYF. The CDR3 nucleotides are TGTGCCAGCACCTCTACGGGTACATTGACCAAAAACATTCAGTACTTC.

The V call is TRBV18, the J call TRBJ2-1; D might be TRBD1 (6 bases). Germline CDR1 and CDR2: KGHSH and LQKENI. The CDR3 extends over 16 amino acids. Between the trimmed V and J ends, which lost 3 bases and 0 bases, there was a span of 12 bases. The DNA of the CDR3 is TGTGCCAGCTCACCCTTTCGGGACACCTCCTACAATGAGCAGTTCTTC. Encoded protein: CASSPFRDTSYNEQFF.

The rearrangement links TRBV7-2 to TRBJ2-5; TRBD2 matches at 10 bases. CDR1 and CDR2 from the germline V gene are SGHTA and FQGNSA. The V gene end was trimmed by 5 bases and the J gene end by 5 bases; junction bases not matched to a gene: 8. The CDR3 loop spans 15 amino acids. The CDR3 DNA reads as TGTGCCAGCAGCGAACTAGCGGGATGGTCGGAGACCCAGTACTTC. Encoded protein: CASSELAGWSETQYF.

The chain employs TRBV20-1 and TRBJ1-1, with D hard to call. This CDR3 comprises 11 residues. Trimming took 6 bases from V and 5 from J, leaving 10 bases between them. Germline V CDR1 and CDR2: DFQATT, SNEGSKA (reference sequence). For the CDR3, the DNA is TGCAGTGCCCGGTTGTCTACTGAAGCTTTCTTT. Protein sequence: CSARLSTEAFF.

As regards this clone: Additional DNA sequences in this sample encode the identical CDR3. The V and J genes are TRBV28 and TRBJ1-1, with D uncertain. This CDR3 comprises 12 residues. V lost 6 bases and J lost 1, with 6 bases in between. CDR1 and CDR2 (germline): MDHEN, SYDVKM. The CDR3 nucleotides read TGTGCCAGCAGGGAGGGGAACACTGAAGCTTTCTTT. Amino acid sequence: CASREGNTEAFF.

This clone was seen only a few times. V usage is TRBV20-1 and J usage is TRBJ2-5; D not certain. V was trimmed by 4 bases and J by 5 bases, leaving 8 bases between them. The CDR3 runs 11 residues. Germline CDR1 is DFQATT and CDR2 is SNEGSKA (reference sequence). CDR3: CSATRWETQYF. The DNA of the CDR3 is TGCAGTGCTACCCGGTGGGAGACCCAGTACTTC.

J is TRBJ2-7 and V is TRBV11-2, with D maybe TRBD2 (6 bases). The CDR3 totals 14 residues. The germline V and J ends were trimmed by 5 bases and 1 base, with 12 bases remaining between them. Looked up from germline, CDR1 is SGHAT and CDR2 is FQNNGV. This chain's CDR3 is CASSPREASYEQYF. The CDR3 nucleotides read TGTGCCAGCAGCCCCAGGGAGGCTTCCTACGAGCAGTACTTC.

There are a few counts of this clone. The rearrangement links TRBV2 to TRBJ2-1; D is possibly TRBD2 (6 bases). The CDR3 covers 12 residues. CDR1 is SNHLY, CDR2 FYNNEI, per germline. V lost 8 bases, J lost 6 bases, and 11 bases lay in between. The CDR3 coding sequence is TGTGCCAGCGCAGGAGCGGGCAATGAGCAGTTCTTC. Amino acids: CASAGAGNEQFF.

V usage is TRBV6-1 and J usage is TRBJ2-3; 7 nucleotides line up with TRBD1. CDR3 length equals 15 residues. J gave up 1 base and V 3 bases, and 4 bases lay outside the gene matches. Germline CDR1 is MNHNS and CDR2 is SASEGT. The CDR3, as DNA: TGTGCCAGCAGTGACCTGGGACAGCGCACAGATACGCAGTATTTT. This codes for CASSDLGQRTDTQYF.

The J gene is TRBJ2-7, the V gene TRBV5-1; 9 bases are shared with TRBD2. Trimming cost V 4 bases and J 1 base; bases outside gene matches: 3. The CDR3 contains 14 residues. Germline V lookup: CDR1 SGHRS, CDR2 YFSETQ. The CDR3: CASSLSGGSYEQYF. The CDR3 DNA sequence: TGCGCCAGCAGCCTCAGCGGGGGGTCCTACGAGCAGTACTTC.

This clone was observed a handful of times. The chain couples TRBV5-1 to TRBJ2-3; maybe TRBD2 (5 bases). Per germline, CDR1 SGHRS and CDR2 YFSETQ. The CDR3 loop spans 15 amino acids. Trimming removed 5 bases at V and 4 bases at J, with 17 bases between. DNA of the CDR3: TGCGCCAGCAGTTCCGACTATCCCTCTTCAGATACGCAGTATTTT. Protein sequence: CASSSDYPSSDTQYF.

The CDR3 here is CASSLGRGYGYTF. The CDR3, as DNA: TGTGCCAGCAGCTTAGGGCGGGGTTATGGCTACACCTTC. V and J are TRBV7-3 and TRBJ1-2; D is undetermined. This CDR3 comprises 13 residues. V lost 2 bases and J 5 bases, leaving 9 bases between the germline ends. The germline CDR1 and CDR2 sequences are SGHTA and FQGTGA.

The chain uses TRBV5-1 and TRBJ1-6; TRBD1 aligns across 8 bases. Trimming cost V 4 bases and J 10 bases; bases outside gene matches: 10. The length of the CDR3 is 15 residues. Germline V CDR1 and CDR2: SGHRS, YFSETQ. In DNA form, the CDR3 reads TGCGCCAGCAGCCCACAGGGGGATCGGGGCTCACCCCTCCACTTT. Translation: CASSPQGDRGSPLHF.